These 26 T cell receptor beta chains originate from one sample sequenced in a study of cytomegalovirus exposure and HLA in healthy donors. The PCR made use of 60 Vbeta and 13 Jbeta primers. The table came from immunoSEQ multiplex PCR; TCRdb's copy has only in-frame clones and leaves some out. This sample has about 180,000 clones, with around 80% found just once. What was sequenced was PBMCs. Source of these receptors: a man aged 18 to 35 in good health and CMV-seronegative.

The CDR3 region has the DNA TGCGCCAGCAGCCAGGGGGGGTTCAGGGATGAGCAGTTCTTC. Protein sequence: CASSQGGFRDEQFF. The V gene is TRBV4-1, the J gene TRBJ2-1, with TRBD2 matching over 7 bases. This CDR3 has 14 amino acids. V lost 3 bases to trimming and J lost 8 bases; unmatched junction nucleotides: 7. Germline V gene data show CDR1 as MGHRA and CDR2 as YSYEKL.

In DNA, the CDR3 is TGTGCCAGCAGCTGGGGGCAATACGAGCAGTACTTC. It encodes CASSWGQYEQYF. This chain uses TRBV11-2 with TRBJ2-7; D may be TRBD1 (6 bases). V was clipped by 4 bases and J by 4 bases, with 8 bases between them. The V gene's germline CDR1 is SGHAT and CDR2 FQNNGV. CDR3 length: 12 amino acids.

The genes are TRBV7-6 and TRBJ2-3; unclear D gene. The CDR3 loop spans 13 amino acids. Trimming removed 5 bases from V and 5 bases from J, with 11 bases in between. The germline V gene encodes CDR1 SGHVS and CDR2 FNYEAQ. CDR3 loop: CASSTNVLDTQYF. CDR3 bases: TGTGCCAGCAGCACAAACGTTCTAGATACGCAGTATTTT.

This clone occurred once. The gene calls are TRBV30 and TRBJ1-6; the match to TRBD1 covers 9 bases. This CDR3 contains 16 residues. The junction had 12 bases not matched to a gene; V was cut back by 2 bases and J by 10 bases. Per germline, CDR1 GTSNPN and CDR2 SVGIG (reference sequence). The CDR3 nucleotides read TGTGCCTGGAGTTTTATTCGGACAGGGGTAGCCTCACCCCTCCACTTT. Amino acids: CAWSFIRTGVASPLHF.

Concerning this clone: The junction differs from germline at one of its ends, possibly a read error. The J gene is TRBJ2-2, the V gene TRBV2, with D tentatively TRBD2 (5 bases). Germline lookup yields CDR1 SNHLY and CDR2 FYNNEI. This CDR3 is built from 15 residues. The CDR3 protein is CASRVRGLNIGELFF. For the CDR3, the DNA is TGTGCCAGCAGAGTTCGGGGATTGAACATCGGGGAGCTGTTTTTT.

CDR3 loop: CASSQDGAGLPVPYGYTF. DNA of the CDR3: TGCGCCAGCAGCCAAGATGGTGCGGGGCTCCCGGTCCCCTATGGCTACACCTTC. V gene TRBV4-3 combines with J gene TRBJ1-2; D is possibly TRBD1 (5 bases). Germline V lookup: CDR1 LGHNA, CDR2 YSLEER. V lost 0 bases, J lost 4 bases, and 21 bases lay in between. CDR3 length: 18 amino acids.

The chain joins TRBV7-2 to TRBJ2-3; TRBD2 aligns across 10 bases. CDR3 length: 16 amino acids. V lost 4 bases, J lost 11 bases, and 15 bases stayed unmatched. Germline values: CDR1 SGHTA, CDR2 FQGNSA. The CDR3 sequence: CASSSRPSPLAGGQYF. In DNA, the CDR3 is TGTGCCAGCAGCTCCAGGCCTAGCCCCTTAGCGGGAGGGCAGTATTTT.

Turning to this clone: The same CDR3 arises from other DNA sequences in this sample as well. This chain uses TRBV2 with TRBJ2-7; TRBD1 agrees at 7 bases. V trimming: 6 bases; J trimming: 2 bases; junction bases outside the gene matches: 1. This CDR3 is 12 amino acids long. Germline V CDR1 and CDR2: SNHLY, FYNNEI. Written as DNA, the CDR3 is TGTGCCAGCAGGCAGGGGGCCTACGAGCAGTACTTC. Protein: CASRQGAYEQYF.

The chain links TRBV7-8 to TRBJ2-5; TRBD2 matches at 7 bases. TRBJ2-7 matches the DNA end more closely, so the J call is doubtful. CDR3 length: 16 residues. Germline values: CDR1 SGHVS, CDR2 FQNEAQ. CDR3 region: CASSQRAGTTAYEQYF. For the CDR3, the DNA is TGTGCCAGCAGCCAGAGAGCCGGGACTACTGCCTACGAGCAGTACTTC.

The chain couples TRBV5-1 to TRBJ2-3; D might be TRBD1 (6 bases). The CDR3 consists of 17 residues. The V gene lost 4 bases and the J gene lost 1 base, with 19 bases spanning the gap. CDR1 and CDR2 (germline): SGHRS, YFSETQ. CDR3 coding DNA: TGCGCCAGCAGCGCGAACACAGGGTCGGTGGGCACAGATACGCAGTATTTT. As protein: CASSANTGSVGTDTQYF.

The genes are TRBV7-9 and TRBJ1-2; D not resolved. The germline V and J ends were trimmed by 0 bases and 8 bases, with 16 bases remaining between them. The CDR3 has 15 amino acids. Germline V gene data show CDR1 as SEHNR and CDR2 as FQNEAQ (reference sequence). The CDR3 DNA is TGTGCCAGCAGCTTAGCTCCCCGGGAAAGAGGGGGCTACACCTTC. Its translation is CASSLAPRERGGYTF.

V usage is TRBV5-1 and J usage is TRBJ2-7, with D perhaps matching TRBD1 (6 bases). V was cut by 2 bases and J by 1 base, with 10 bases left in between. CDR1 is SGHRS, CDR2 YFSETQ, per germline. This CDR3 is built from 14 residues. CDR3 sequence reads: CASSLIQGSYEQYF. The CDR3 region has the DNA TGCGCCAGCAGCTTAATCCAGGGGTCCTACGAGCAGTACTTC.

V is TRBV4-3 and J is TRBJ2-1; TRBD2 aligns across 10 bases. This CDR3 spans 16 amino acids. V lost 4 bases, J lost 10 bases, and 13 bases stayed unmatched. In germline, CDR1 is LGHNA, CDR2 YSLEER. The chain's CDR3 is CASSLEAGGVFGEQFF. In DNA form, the CDR3 reads TGCGCCAGCAGCCTAGAAGCGGGGGGGGTATTCGGCGAGCAGTTCTTC.

The chain couples TRBV9 to TRBJ2-1, with D perhaps TRBD2 (5 bases). The CDR3 runs to 12 residues. V was clipped by 4 bases and J by 10 bases, with 12 bases between them. CDR1 is SGDLS and CDR2 is YYNGEE in the germline V gene. This CDR3 reads CASSRYRGEQFF. The CDR3 coding sequence is TGTGCCAGCAGCCGTTATCGGGGAGAGCAGTTCTTC.

The table lists this clone with a few counts. The V and J genes are TRBV14 and TRBJ1-1; TRBD1 might be the D (6 bases). Germline V gene sequence: CDR1 SGHDN, CDR2 FVKESK. The CDR3 contains 14 residues. The V and J ends lost 4 bases and 1 base respectively, with 10 bases between them. The CDR3 sequence: CASSLMTGNTEAFF. The CDR3, as DNA: TGTGCCAGCAGCCTAATGACAGGGAACACTGAAGCTTTCTTT.

The chain recombines TRBV6-5 with TRBJ1-3, with D hard to call. Germline V lookup: CDR1 MNHEY, CDR2 SVGAGI. Between the trimmed V and J ends, which lost 6 bases and 4 bases, there was a span of 10 bases. The CDR3 has 13 residues. The CDR3: CASSSVGGNTIYF. The DNA for the CDR3 is TGTGCCAGCAGCTCGGTCGGGGGAAACACCATATATTTT.

This clone was recorded only once. The chain has TRBV28 and TRBJ1-3; no definite D call. The germline CDR1 and CDR2 sequences are MDHEN and SYDVKM. The CDR3 has 14 amino acids. V lost 1 base and J 1 base, leaving 5 bases between the germline ends. The DNA for the CDR3 is TGTGCCAGCAGTTTATACAGTTCTGGAAACACCATATATTTT. Translating it yields CASSLYSSGNTIYF.

This clone was counted a few times. The chain links TRBV5-4 to TRBJ1-2, with 7 bases fitting TRBD1. The CDR3 sequence is 14 residues long. V lost 4 bases to trimming and J lost 0 bases; unmatched junction nucleotides: 3. CDR1 is SGHNT and CDR2 is YYREEE in the germline V gene (reference sequence). The CDR3 DNA sequence: TGTGCCAGCAGCACCGGGACAGCTAACTATGGCTACACCTTC. Amino acid sequence: CASSTGTANYGYTF.

CDR3 bases: TGTGCCAGCAGTTTATGGTCGGGGGGTGGGGAGCAGTACTTC. As protein: CASSLWSGGGEQYF. The J gene is TRBJ2-7, the V gene TRBV27; 7 bases fit TRBD2. The CDR3 extends over 14 amino acids. With V trimmed by 1 base and J by 7 bases, 7 bases remained unmatched. CDR1 MNHEY and CDR2 SMNVEV come from the germline V gene (reference sequence).

The chain has TRBV4-2 and TRBJ2-1; TRBD2 aligns across 10 bases. Trimming cost V 2 bases and J 3 bases; bases outside gene matches: 4. The CDR3 consists of 16 residues. CDR1 and CDR2 from the germline V gene are LGHNA and YNFKEQ. The CDR3 here is CASSQTVAGGYNEQFF. In DNA, the CDR3 is TGTGCCAGCAGCCAAACAGTAGCGGGGGGCTACAATGAGCAGTTCTTC.

The genes are TRBV21-1 and TRBJ2-5; TRBD2, the table's D call, was not compared with the DNA. TRBV21-1 is deemed a pseudogene. CDR3 size: 18 residues. CDR3 DNA sequence: TGTGCCAGCAGCAAAGGGGGGGGCAGGGGCTCTGATGGAGAGACCCAGTACTTC. Its translation: CASSKGGGRGSDGETQYF.

The genes are TRBV18 and TRBJ2-4, with 9 bases fitting TRBD1. The CDR3 totals 13 residues. Germline V gene data show CDR1 as KGHSH and CDR2 as LQKENI. Trimming took 4 bases from V and 7 from J; bases not matched to a gene: 2. The CDR3 sequence: CASSRGTGNIQYF. The CDR3 bases are TGTGCCAGCTCACGCGGGACAGGGAACATTCAGTACTTC.

This clone was seen ten or more times. The chain carries TRBV5-4 and TRBJ2-1; possibly TRBD2 for D (5 bases). Germline values: CDR1 SGHNT, CDR2 YYREEE (reference sequence). The CDR3 contains 13 residues. Trimming took off 2 bases at V and 6 bases at J, with 9 bases between the two ends. The CDR3 reads CASSFSRGNEQFF. Here the CDR3 DNA reads TGTGCCAGCAGCTTTTCCCGGGGCAATGAGCAGTTCTTC.

The CDR3 reads CASSDKREGYTDTQYF. The CDR3 nucleotides are TGTGCCAGCAGTGATAAGCGGGAGGGTTACACAGATACGCAGTATTTT. V is TRBV6-1 and J is TRBJ2-3, with 10 bases fitting TRBD2. Germline CDR1 is MNHNS and CDR2 is SASEGT. The CDR3 length is 16 residues. Trimming at V came to 3 bases and at J to 2 bases, leaving 5 bases not matched to a gene.

This clone was seen a few times. J is TRBJ2-6 and V is TRBV19, with 8 nucleotides matching TRBD1. The CDR3 consists of 16 residues. After removal of 6 bases from V and 0 bases from J, the junction contained 4 bases not matched to a gene. Per the germline V gene, CDR1 is LNHDA and CDR2 is SQIVND (reference sequence). The chain's CDR3 is CASSRTGNSGANVLTF. CDR3 sequence (DNA): TGTGCCAGTAGCAGGACAGGGAACTCTGGGGCCAACGTCCTGACTTTC.

The chain couples TRBV10-3 to TRBJ2-1; 7 nucleotides align to TRBD2. Germline V gene data show CDR1 as ENHRY and CDR2 as SYGVKD. J gave up 7 bases and V 7 bases, and 16 bases lay outside the gene matches. The CDR3 loop spans 16 amino acids. The CDR3 bases are TGTGCCATCACGTCTCCACAAGCGGGGCTACAAAATGAGCAGTTCTTC. Translating gives CAITSPQAGLQNEQFF.